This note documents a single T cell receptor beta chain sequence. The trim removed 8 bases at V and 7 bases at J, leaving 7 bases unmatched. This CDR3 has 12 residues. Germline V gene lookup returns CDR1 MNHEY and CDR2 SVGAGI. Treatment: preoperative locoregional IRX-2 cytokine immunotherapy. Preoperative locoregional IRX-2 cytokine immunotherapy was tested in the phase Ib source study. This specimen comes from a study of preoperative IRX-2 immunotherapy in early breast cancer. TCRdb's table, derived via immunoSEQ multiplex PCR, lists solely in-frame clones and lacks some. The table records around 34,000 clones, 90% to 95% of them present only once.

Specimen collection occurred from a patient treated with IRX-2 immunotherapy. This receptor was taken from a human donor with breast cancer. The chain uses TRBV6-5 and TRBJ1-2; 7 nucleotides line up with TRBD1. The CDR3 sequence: CASCLRQGGYTF. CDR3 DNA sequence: TGTGCCAGCTGCCTCCGACAGGGTGGCTACACCTTC.